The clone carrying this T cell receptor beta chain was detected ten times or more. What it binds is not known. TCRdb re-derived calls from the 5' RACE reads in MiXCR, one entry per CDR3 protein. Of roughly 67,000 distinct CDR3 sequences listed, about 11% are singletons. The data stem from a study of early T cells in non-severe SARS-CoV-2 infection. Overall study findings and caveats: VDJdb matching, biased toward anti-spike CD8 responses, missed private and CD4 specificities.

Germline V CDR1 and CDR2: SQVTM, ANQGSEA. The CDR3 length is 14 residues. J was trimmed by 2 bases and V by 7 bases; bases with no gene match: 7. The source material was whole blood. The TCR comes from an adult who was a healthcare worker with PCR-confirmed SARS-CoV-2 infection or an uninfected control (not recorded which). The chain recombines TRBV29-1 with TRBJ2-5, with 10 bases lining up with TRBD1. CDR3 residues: CSGGQGRWQETQYF. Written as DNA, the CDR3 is TGCAGCGGGGGACAGGGGCGGTGGCAAGAGACCCAGTACTTC.